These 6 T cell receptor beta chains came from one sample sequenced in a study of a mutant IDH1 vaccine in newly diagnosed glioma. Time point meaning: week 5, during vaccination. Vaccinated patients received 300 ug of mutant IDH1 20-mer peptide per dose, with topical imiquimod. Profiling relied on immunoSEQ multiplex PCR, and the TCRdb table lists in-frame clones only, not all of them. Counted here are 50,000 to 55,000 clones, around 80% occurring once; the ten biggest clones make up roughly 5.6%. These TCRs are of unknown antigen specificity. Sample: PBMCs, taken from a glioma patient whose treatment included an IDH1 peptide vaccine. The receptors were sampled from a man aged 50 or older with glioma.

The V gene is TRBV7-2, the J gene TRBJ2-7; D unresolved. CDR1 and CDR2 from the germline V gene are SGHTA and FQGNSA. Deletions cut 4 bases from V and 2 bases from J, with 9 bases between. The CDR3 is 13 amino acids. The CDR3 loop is CASSSPRTYEQYF. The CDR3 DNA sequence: TGTGCCAGCAGCTCCCCCCGAACCTACGAGCAGTACTTC.

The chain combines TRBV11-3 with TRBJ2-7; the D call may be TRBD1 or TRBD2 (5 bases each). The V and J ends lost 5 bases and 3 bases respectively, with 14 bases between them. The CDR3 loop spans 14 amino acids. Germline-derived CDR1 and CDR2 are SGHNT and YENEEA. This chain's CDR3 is CASSLGVNSYEQYF. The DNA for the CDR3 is TGTGCCAGCAGCCTGGGGGTCAACAGCTACGAGCAGTACTTC.

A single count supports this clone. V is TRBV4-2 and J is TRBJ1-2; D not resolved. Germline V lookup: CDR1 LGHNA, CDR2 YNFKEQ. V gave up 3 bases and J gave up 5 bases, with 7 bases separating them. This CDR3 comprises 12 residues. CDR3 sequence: CASSQEPYGYTF. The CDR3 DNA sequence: TGTGCCAGCAGCCAGGAGCCGTATGGCTACACCTTC.

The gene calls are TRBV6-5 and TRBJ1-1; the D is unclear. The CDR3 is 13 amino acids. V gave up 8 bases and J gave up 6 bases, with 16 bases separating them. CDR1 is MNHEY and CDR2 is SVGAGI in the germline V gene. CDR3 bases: TGTGCCAGCTGGTTGGAGGGAACCCCTGAAGCTTTCTTT. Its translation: CASWLEGTPEAFF.

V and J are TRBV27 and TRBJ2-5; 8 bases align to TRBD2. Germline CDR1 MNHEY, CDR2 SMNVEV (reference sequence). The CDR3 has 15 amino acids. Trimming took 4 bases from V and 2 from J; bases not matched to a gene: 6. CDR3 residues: CASSWTSQRQETQYF. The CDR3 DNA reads TGTGCCAGCAGTTGGACTAGCCAGCGTCAAGAGACCCAGTACTTC.

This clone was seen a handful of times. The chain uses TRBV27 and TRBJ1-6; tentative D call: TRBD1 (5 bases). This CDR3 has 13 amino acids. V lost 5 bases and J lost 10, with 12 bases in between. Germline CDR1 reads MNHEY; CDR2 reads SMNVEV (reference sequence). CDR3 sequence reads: CASSLGGVSPLHF. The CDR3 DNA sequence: TGTGCCAGCAGTCTAGGAGGGGTCTCACCCCTCCACTTT.